This passage covers 20 T cell receptor beta chains from one sample sequenced in a study of immune evolution from preneoplasia to lung adenocarcinoma. Measured with immunoSEQ multiplex PCR; TCRdb has only the in-frame clones, and not every one. The table records over 2,000 clones, around 72% of them present only once. Sequencing was performed on FFPE minimally invasive lung adenocarcinoma tissue. These TCRs come from a person aged 60-79 years with lung adenocarcinoma.

The rearrangement joins TRBV7-9 to TRBJ2-5; D ambiguous. This CDR3 spans 11 amino acids. In germline, CDR1 is SEHNR, CDR2 FQNEAQ (reference sequence). Deletions cut 5 bases from V and 2 bases from J, with 3 bases between. The CDR3 DNA is TGTGCCAGCAGCAATCAAGAGACCCAGTACTTC. This encodes CASSNQETQYF. The complete variable domain, with remaining parts taken from reference TRBV7-9 and TRBJ2-5, reads DTGVSQNPRHKITKRGQNVTFRCDPISEHNRLYWYRQTLGQGPEFLTYFQNEAQLEKSRLLSDRFSAERPKGSFSTLEIQRTEQGDSAMYLCASSNQETQYFGPGTRLLVL.

This chain joins TRBV6-7 and TRBJ1-5, with TRBD1 identical over 10 bases. TRBV6-7 is designated an ORF whose function remains uncertain. The V gene end was trimmed by 2 bases and the J gene end by 7 bases; junction bases not matched to a gene: 8. This CDR3 has 16 amino acids. This chain's CDR3 is CASSYRDRGRGQPQHF. The DNA of the CDR3 is TGTGCCAGCAGTTACAGGGACAGGGGCCGGGGGCAGCCCCAGCATTTT.

This sequence joins TRBV6-1 and TRBJ2-2; unclear D gene. The CDR3 length is 15 residues. V was cut by 6 bases and J by 0 bases, with 11 bases left in between. Germline CDR1 is MNHNS and CDR2 is SASEGT. The CDR3 protein is CASRGSAANTGELFF. The DNA for the CDR3 is TGTGCCAGCAGAGGGTCGGCTGCGAACACCGGGGAGCTGTTTTTT.

The chain recombines TRBV10-2 with TRBJ1-2; D gene unclear. Per germline, CDR1 WSHSY and CDR2 SAAADI. CDR3 length equals 13 residues. The V end was cut by 4 bases, the J end by 8 bases, with 14 bases between. CDR3 protein: CASSVAISSGYTF. CDR3 DNA sequence: TGCGCCAGCAGTGTTGCCATTTCTTCCGGCTACACCTTC.

The genes are TRBV9 and TRBJ2-3, with 9 bases aligning to TRBD2. CDR3 length: 15 amino acids. The germline gives CDR1 SGDLS, CDR2 YYNGEE. The trim removed 2 bases at V and 4 bases at J, leaving 5 bases unmatched. The CDR3 DNA is TGTGCCAGCAGCGTTGAGGGCGGGGGGGCAGATACGCAGTATTTT. Translation gives CASSVEGGGADTQYF.

J is TRBJ2-7 and V is TRBV7-3; the match to TRBD1 covers 11 bases. V shed 5 bases and J 12 bases; nucleotides not matched to a gene: 9. Germline assignment: CDR1 SGHTA and CDR2 FQGTGA. CDR3 size: 13 residues. This chain's CDR3 is CASSPDRGREAYF. CDR3 bases: TGTGCCAGCAGCCCGGACAGGGGGCGTGAAGCGTACTTC. The entire variable domain, with the rest obtained from reference TRBV7-3 and TRBJ2-7, is as follows: GAGVSQTPSNKVTEKGKYVELRCDPISGHTALYWYRQSLGQGPEFLIYFQGTGAADDSGLPNDRFFAVRPEGSVSTLKIQRTERGDSAVYLCASSPDRGREAYFGPGTRLTVT.

This clone has only a few counts. This chain joins TRBV6-1 and TRBJ1-6, with D maybe TRBD1 (6 bases). The germline V and J ends were trimmed by 10 bases and 8 bases, with 18 bases remaining between them. This CDR3 contains 14 residues. The germline CDR1 and CDR2 sequences are MNHNS and SASEGT. CDR3 sequence (DNA): TGTGCCACCATCAGGGACACGAGGGATTCACCCCTCCACTTT. Amino acid sequence: CATIRDTRDSPLHF.

V gene TRBV10-3 combines with J gene TRBJ2-7; D remains unclear. CDR1 ENHRY and CDR2 SYGVKD come from the germline V gene. V was shortened by 0 bases and J by 2 bases, with 8 bases between the two germline ends. The CDR3 totals 14 residues. DNA of the CDR3: TGTGCCATCAGTGAGTCAACCCAAGCCTACGAGCAGTACTTC. Protein product: CAISESTQAYEQYF.

The gene calls are TRBV6-5 and TRBJ1-3, with D maybe TRBD1 (6 bases). The CDR3 is made up of 16 amino acids. Trimming left V 4 bases short and J 4 bases short, with 17 bases between. The germline CDR1 and CDR2 sequences are MNHEY and SVGAGI. The CDR3 sequence is CASSSPGEGGGNTIYF. The CDR3 DNA reads as TGTGCCAGCAGTTCCCCCGGAGAGGGGGGAGGAAACACCATATATTTT.

This sequence joins TRBV29-1 and TRBJ2-2; possible D gene TRBD1, 6 bases. The V gene lost 6 bases and the J gene lost 0 bases, with 11 bases spanning the gap. The germline gives CDR1 SQVTM, CDR2 ANQGSEA. The CDR3 is 14 residues long. CDR3 residues: CSVDNRANTGELFF. In nucleotides, the CDR3 is TGCAGCGTCGATAACAGGGCGAACACCGGGGAGCTGTTTTTT.

With respect to this clone: Other DNA sequences from this sample encode an identical CDR3 as well. This chain uses TRBV29-1 with TRBJ2-1, with TRBD2 matching over 9 bases. The CDR3 runs 16 residues. The germline V gene has CDR1 SQVTM and CDR2 ANQGSEA. V shed 5 bases, J shed 5 bases, and the junction held 13 bases outside the gene matches. The CDR3 nucleotides read TGCAGCGTTCTCCCCTATTTGACTAGCGGAGACAATGAGCAGTTCTTC. It specifies CSVLPYLTSGDNEQFF.

The chain has TRBV11-3 and TRBJ1-2; D remains ambiguous. Per the germline V gene, CDR1 is SGHNT and CDR2 is YENEEA. This CDR3 is 12 amino acids long. Trimming took off 5 bases at V and 8 bases at J, with 12 bases between the two ends. The CDR3 bases are TGTGCCAGCAGCCCCCGGACGGGGGGCTACACCTTC. It yields the protein CASSPRTGGYTF.

The chain has TRBV4-1 and TRBJ2-1, with D hard to call. V was pared by 0 bases and J by 5 bases, with 11 bases between. The CDR3 length is 15 residues. Germline CDR1 is MGHRA and CDR2 is YSYEKL. CDR3 DNA: TGCGCCAGCAGCCAAGACCGTGGCCTCAACAATGAGCAGTTCTTC. Protein sequence: CASSQDRGLNNEQFF.

The chain employs TRBV27 and TRBJ2-3; D is unclear. V shed 5 bases and J shed 1 base, with 10 bases lying between them. The CDR3 runs to 14 residues. Germline V lookup: CDR1 MNHEY, CDR2 SMNVEV (reference sequence). The CDR3 DNA reads TGTGCCAGCAGTCCGGCATGGGGCACAGATACGCAGTATTTT. It yields the protein CASSPAWGTDTQYF.

The V call is TRBV18, the J call TRBJ1-1, with a weak D call TRBD1 (6 bases). This CDR3 region has 18 residues. Between the trimmed V and J ends, which lost 1 base and 1 base, there was a span of 19 bases. Germline V CDR1 and CDR2: KGHSH, LQKENI. CDR3 in amino acids: CASSPRGGLKEWNTEAFF. DNA for the CDR3: TGTGCCAGCTCACCACGTGGGGGCTTAAAAGAGTGGAACACTGAAGCTTTCTTT.

This chain connects TRBV28 to TRBJ1-6; D might be TRBD1 (6 bases). Per the germline V gene, CDR1 is MDHEN and CDR2 is SYDVKM. The ends were cut back, 2 bases at V and 3 bases at J, with 17 bases in the middle. CDR3 length: 18 amino acids. CDR3 in DNA: TGTGCCAGCAGTTTACGGGGCAGGGGCTCTGTCTATAATTCACCCCTCCACTTT. Translation: CASSLRGRGSVYNSPLHF.

The rearrangement links TRBV6-6 to TRBJ2-3, with 7 bases lining up with TRBD1. This CDR3 spans 14 amino acids. J lost 4 bases, V lost 3 bases, and 4 bases had no gene match. Germline CDR1 MNHNY, CDR2 SVGAGI (reference sequence). CDR3 in amino acids: CASSYGQGADTQYF. In DNA, the CDR3 is TGTGCCAGCAGTTATGGGCAGGGGGCAGATACGCAGTATTTT.

The chain uses TRBV5-1 and TRBJ2-2; 14 bases map to TRBD2. Germline V CDR1 and CDR2: SGHRS, YFSETQ. CDR3 length equals 16 residues. The V gene end was trimmed by 2 bases and the J gene end by 5 bases; junction bases not matched to a gene: 2. The DNA for the CDR3 is TGCGCCAGCAGCTTCAGGACTAGCGGGGGGACCGGGGAGCTGTTTTTT. Translating gives CASSFRTSGGTGELFF.

This clone was observed a few times. The chain combines TRBV19 with TRBJ2-1; perhaps D is TRBD1 or TRBD2 (5 bases each). This CDR3 has 13 residues. V was cut by 4 bases and J by 9 bases, with 13 bases left in between. CDR1 and CDR2 (germline): LNHDA, SQIVND (reference sequence). The CDR3 sequence: CASSNRGAGEQFF. CDR3 coding DNA: TGTGCCAGTAGTAATCGAGGGGCCGGTGAGCAGTTCTTC.

This sequence joins TRBV10-1 and TRBJ2-5; D remains ambiguous. CDR3 length equals 13 residues. Germline V CDR1 and CDR2: WNHNN, SYGVQD (reference sequence). The ends were cut back, 0 bases at V and 7 bases at J, with 9 bases in the middle. The CDR3 DNA reads as TGCGCCAGCAGTGAGTCACCCGAGTCGACCCAGTACTTC. Protein sequence: CASSESPESTQYF.